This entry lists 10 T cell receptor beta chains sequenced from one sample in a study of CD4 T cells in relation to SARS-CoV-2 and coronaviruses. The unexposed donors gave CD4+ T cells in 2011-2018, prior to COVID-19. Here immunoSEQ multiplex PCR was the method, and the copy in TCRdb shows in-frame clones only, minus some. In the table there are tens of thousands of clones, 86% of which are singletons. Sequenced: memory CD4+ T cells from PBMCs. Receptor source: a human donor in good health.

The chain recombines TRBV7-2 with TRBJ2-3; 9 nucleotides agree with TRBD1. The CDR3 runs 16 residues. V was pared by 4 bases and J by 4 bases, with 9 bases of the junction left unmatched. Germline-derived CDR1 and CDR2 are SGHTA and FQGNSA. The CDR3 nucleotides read TGTGCCAGCAGCTCCACAGGGGGCATAAGAGCAGATACGCAGTATTTT. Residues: CASSSTGGIRADTQYF.

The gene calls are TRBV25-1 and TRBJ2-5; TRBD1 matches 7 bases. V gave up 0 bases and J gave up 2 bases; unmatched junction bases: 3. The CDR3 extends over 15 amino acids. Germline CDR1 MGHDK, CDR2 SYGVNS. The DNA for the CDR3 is TGTGCCAGCAGTGAATATGGGACAGTTCAAGAGACCCAGTACTTC. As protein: CASSEYGTVQETQYF.

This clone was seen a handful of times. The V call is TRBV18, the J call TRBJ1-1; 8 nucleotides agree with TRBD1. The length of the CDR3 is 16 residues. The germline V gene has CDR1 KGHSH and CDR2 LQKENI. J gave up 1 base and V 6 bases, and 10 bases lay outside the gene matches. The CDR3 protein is CASSQRQGLENTEAFF. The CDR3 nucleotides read TGTGCCAGCTCCCAAAGACAGGGGTTAGAGAACACTGAAGCTTTCTTT. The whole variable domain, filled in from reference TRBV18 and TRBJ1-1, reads NAGVMQNPRHLVRRRGQEARLRCSPMKGHSHVYWYRQLPEEGLKFMVYLQKENIIDESGMPKERFSAEFPKEGPSILRIQQVVRGDSAAYFCASSQRQGLENTEAFFGQGTRLTVV.

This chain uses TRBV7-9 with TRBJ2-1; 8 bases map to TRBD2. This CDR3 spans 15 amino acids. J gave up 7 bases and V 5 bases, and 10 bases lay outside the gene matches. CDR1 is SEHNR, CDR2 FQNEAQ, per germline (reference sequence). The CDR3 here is CASSRLAGRTNEQFF. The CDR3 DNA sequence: TGTGCCAGCAGCCGGCTAGCGGGTCGAACAAATGAGCAGTTCTTC.

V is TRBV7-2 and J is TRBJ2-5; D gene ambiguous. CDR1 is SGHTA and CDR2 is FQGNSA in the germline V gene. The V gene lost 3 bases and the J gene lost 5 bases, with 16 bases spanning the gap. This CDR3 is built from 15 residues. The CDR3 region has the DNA TGTGCCAGCAGCTTTAAGGACGCCTCGCCGGAGACCCAGTACTTC. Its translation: CASSFKDASPETQYF. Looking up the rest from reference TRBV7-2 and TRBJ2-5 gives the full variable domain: GAGVSQSPSNKVTEKGKDVELRCDPISGHTALYWYRQSLGQGLEFLIYFQGNSAPDKSGLPSDRFSAERTGGSVSTLTIQRTQQEDSAVYLCASSFKDASPETQYFGPGTRLLVL.

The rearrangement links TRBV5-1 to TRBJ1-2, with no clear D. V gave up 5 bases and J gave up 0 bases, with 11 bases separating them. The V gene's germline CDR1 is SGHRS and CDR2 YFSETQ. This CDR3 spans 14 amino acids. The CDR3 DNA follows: TGCGCCAGCAGGGCGCAGACCACTAACTATGGCTACACCTTC. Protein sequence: CASRAQTTNYGYTF.

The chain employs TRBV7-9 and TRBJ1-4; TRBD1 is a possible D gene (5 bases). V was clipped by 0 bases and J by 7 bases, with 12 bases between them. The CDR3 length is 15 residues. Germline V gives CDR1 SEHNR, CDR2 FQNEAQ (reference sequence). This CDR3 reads CASSLAGAEGEKLFF. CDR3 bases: TGTGCCAGCAGCTTAGCCGGGGCCGAGGGTGAAAAACTGTTTTTT.

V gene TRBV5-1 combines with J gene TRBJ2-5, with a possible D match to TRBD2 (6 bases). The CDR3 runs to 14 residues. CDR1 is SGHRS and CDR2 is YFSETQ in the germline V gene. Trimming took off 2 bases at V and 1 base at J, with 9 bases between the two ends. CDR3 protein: CASSFATSQETQYF. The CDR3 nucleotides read TGCGCCAGCAGCTTCGCGACTAGCCAAGAGACCCAGTACTTC. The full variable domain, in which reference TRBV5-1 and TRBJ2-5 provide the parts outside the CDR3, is KAGVTQTPRYLIKTRGQQVTLSCSPISGHRSVSWYQQTPGQGLQFLFEYFSETQRNKGNFPGRFSGRQFSNSRSEMNVSTLELGDSALYLCASSFATSQETQYFGPGTRLLVL.

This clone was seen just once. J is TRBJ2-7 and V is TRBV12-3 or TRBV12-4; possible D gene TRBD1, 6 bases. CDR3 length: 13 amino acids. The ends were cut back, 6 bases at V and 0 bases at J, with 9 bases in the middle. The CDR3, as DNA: TGTGCCAGCAGGACAGGCGACTCCTACGAGCAGTACTTC. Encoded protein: CASRTGDSYEQYF.

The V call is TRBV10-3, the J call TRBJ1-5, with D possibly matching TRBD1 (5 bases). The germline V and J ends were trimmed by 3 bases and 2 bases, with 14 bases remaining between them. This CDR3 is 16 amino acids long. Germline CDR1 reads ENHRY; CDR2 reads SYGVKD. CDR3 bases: TGTGCCATCAGTGACAGGGCATCCTCTGGCAATCAGCCCCAGCATTTT. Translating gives CAISDRASSGNQPQHF.